Here is one T cell receptor (beta chain) with its context. One junction end disagrees with the germline gene, perhaps due to a read error. Participants were aged roughly 18 to 100 years from roughly 25 US areas. Cohorts were assigned according to the clinical history that participants reported. Exposed study participants had met a COVID-19 case within 2 weeks before entry. The CDR3 is 10 residues long. From germline, CDR1 is SNHLY and CDR2 FYNNEI. This entry belongs to a study of blood T cell repertoires in COVID-19. Study-level information: The United States, Italy and Spain supplied acute and convalescent COVID-19 samples.

This table comes from immunoSEQ multiplex PCR, and its TCRdb copy is limited to in-frame clones, with some not included. The sample shows 200,000 to 250,000 clones, approximately 88% of them seen only once. The chain employs TRBV2 and TRBJ1-6; D unclear. The clonotype comes from a woman in her twenties or thirties who had been exposed to COVID-19. Sequencing was performed on PBMCs or T cells enriched from blood (not recorded which). CDR3 sequence (DNA): TGTGCCAGCAGAATGGGGAGTACTCGCTTT. Amino acid sequence: CASRMGSTRF.